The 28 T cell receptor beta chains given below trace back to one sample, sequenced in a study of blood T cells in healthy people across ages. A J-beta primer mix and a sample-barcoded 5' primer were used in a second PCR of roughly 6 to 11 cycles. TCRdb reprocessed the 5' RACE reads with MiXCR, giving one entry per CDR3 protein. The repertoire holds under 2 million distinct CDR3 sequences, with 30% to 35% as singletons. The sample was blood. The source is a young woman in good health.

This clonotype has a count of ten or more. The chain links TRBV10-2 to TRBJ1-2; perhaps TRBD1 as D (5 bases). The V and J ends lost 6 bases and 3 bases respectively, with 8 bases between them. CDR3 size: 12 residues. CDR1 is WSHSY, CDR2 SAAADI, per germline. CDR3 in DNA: TGCGCCAGCAGCGCGGGGGACTATGGCTACACCTTC. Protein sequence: CASSAGDYGYTF.

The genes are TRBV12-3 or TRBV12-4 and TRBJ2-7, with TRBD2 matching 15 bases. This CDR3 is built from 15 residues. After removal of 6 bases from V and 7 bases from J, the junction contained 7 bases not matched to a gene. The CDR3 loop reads CASRRTSGGAGEQYF. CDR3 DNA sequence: TGTGCCAGCAGGCGGACTAGCGGGGGGGCCGGTGAGCAGTACTTC.

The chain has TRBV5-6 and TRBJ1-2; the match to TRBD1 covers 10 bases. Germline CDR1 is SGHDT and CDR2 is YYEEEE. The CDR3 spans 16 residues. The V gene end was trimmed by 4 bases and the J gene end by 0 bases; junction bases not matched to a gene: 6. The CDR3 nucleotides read TGTGCCAGCAGCACGGACAGGGGGGTCGCTAACTATGGCTACACCTTC. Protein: CASSTDRGVANYGYTF. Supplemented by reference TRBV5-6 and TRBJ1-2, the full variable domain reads DAGVTQSPTHLIKTRGQQVTLRCSPKSGHDTVSWYQQALGQGPQFIFQYYEEEERQRGNFPDRFSGHQFPNYSSELNVNALLLGDSALYLCASSTDRGVANYGYTFGSGTRLTVV.

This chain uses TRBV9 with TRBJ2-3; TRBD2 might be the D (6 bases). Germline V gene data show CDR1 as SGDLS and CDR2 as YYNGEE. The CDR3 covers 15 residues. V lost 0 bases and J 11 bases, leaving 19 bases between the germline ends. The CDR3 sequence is CASSVEGTVGGMQYF. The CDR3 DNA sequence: TGTGCCAGCAGCGTAGAGGGGACCGTCGGGGGTATGCAGTATTTT. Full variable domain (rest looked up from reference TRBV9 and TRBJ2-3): DSGVTQTPKHLITATGQRVTLRCSPRSGDLSVYWYQQSLDQGLQFLIQYYNGEERAKGNILERFSAQQFPDLHSELNLSSLELGDSALYFCASSVEGTVGGMQYFGPGTRLTVL.

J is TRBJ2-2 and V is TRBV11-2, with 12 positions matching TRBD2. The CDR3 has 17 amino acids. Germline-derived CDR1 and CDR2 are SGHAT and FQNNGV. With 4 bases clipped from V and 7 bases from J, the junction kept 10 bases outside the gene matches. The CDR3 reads CASSSDPSGRASGELFF. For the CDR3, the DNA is TGTGCCAGCAGCTCAGATCCTAGCGGGAGGGCCAGCGGGGAGCTGTTTTTT. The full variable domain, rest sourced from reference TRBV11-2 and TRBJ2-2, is EAGVAQSPRYKIIEKRQSVAFWCNPISGHATLYWYQQILGQGPKLLIQFQNNGVVDDSQLPKDRFSAERLKGVDSTLKIQPAKLEDSAVYLCASSSDPSGRASGELFFGEGSRLTVL.

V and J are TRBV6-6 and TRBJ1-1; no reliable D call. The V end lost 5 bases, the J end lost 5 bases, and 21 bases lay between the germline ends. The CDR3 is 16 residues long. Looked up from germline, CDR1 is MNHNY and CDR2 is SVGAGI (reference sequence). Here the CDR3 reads CASSPTGAATDTEAFF. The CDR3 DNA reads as TGTGCCAGCAGTCCCACCGGCGCTGCTACGGATACTGAAGCTTTCTTT.

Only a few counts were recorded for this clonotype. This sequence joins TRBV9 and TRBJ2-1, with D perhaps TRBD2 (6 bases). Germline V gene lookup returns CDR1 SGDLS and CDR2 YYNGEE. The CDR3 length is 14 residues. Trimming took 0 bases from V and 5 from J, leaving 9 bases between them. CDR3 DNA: TGTGCCAGCAGCGTAGGGAGGGCGAACAATGAGCAGTTCTTC. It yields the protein CASSVGRANNEQFF.

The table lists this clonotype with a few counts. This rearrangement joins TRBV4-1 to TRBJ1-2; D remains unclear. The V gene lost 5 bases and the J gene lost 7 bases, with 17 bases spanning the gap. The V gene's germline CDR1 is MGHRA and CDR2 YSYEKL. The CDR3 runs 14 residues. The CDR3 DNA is TGCGCCAGCAGCGAACCCTTAGACGGATCTGGCTACACCTTC. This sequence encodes CASSEPLDGSGYTF.

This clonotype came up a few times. The CDR3 reads CASSALAGTGIYGYTF. CDR3 bases: TGTGCCAGCAGCGCCCTGGCCGGGACAGGGATATATGGCTACACCTTC. The chain combines TRBV9 with TRBJ1-2, with TRBD1 matching over 9 bases. The CDR3 sequence is 16 residues long. V dropped 3 bases and J dropped 5; count of bases not matched to a gene: 11. In germline, CDR1 is SGDLS, CDR2 YYNGEE.

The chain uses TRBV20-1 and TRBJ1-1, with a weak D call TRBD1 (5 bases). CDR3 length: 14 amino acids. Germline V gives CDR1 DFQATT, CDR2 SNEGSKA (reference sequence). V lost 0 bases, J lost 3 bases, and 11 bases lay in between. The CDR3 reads CSARDREVDTEAFF. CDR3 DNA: TGCAGTGCTAGAGACAGGGAGGTGGACACTGAAGCTTTCTTT.

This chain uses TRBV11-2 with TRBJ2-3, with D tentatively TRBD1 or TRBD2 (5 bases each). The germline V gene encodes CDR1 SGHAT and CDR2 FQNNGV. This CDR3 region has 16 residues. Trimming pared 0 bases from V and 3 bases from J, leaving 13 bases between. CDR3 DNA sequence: TGTGCCAGCAGCTTAGATCGAGGGGAATGGACAGATACGCAGTATTTT. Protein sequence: CASSLDRGEWTDTQYF.

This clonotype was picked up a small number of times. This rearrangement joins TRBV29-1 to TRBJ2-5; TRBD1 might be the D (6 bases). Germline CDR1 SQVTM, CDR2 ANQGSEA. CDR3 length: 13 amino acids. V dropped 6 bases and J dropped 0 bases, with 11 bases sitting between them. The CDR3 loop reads CSVRDTYQETQYF. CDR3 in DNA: TGCAGCGTCCGGGACACGTACCAAGAGACCCAGTACTTC.

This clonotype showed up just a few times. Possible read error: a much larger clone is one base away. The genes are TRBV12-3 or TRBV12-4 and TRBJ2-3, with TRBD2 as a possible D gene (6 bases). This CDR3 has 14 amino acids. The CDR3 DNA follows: TGTGCCAGCAGTTTACGGGGAGGCACAGATGCGCAGTATTTT. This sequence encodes CASSLRGGTDAQYF.

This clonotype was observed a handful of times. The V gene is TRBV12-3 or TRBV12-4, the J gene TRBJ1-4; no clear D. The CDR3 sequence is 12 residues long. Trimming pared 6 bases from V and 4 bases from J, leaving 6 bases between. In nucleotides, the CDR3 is TGTGCCAGCAGGGCCCATAATGAAAAACTGTTTTTT. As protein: CASRAHNEKLFF.

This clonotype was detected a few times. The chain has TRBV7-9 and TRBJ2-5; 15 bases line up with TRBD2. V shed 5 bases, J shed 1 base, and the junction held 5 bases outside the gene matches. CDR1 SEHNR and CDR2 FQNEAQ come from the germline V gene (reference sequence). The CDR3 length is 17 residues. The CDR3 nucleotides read TGTGCCAGCAGCCGAGGGACTAGCGGGGGGACCCAAGAGACCCAGTACTTC. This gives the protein CASSRGTSGGTQETQYF.

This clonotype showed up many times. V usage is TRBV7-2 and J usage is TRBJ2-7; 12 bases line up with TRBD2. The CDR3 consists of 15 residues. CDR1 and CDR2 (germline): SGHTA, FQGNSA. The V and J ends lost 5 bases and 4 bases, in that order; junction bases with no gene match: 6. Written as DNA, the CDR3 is TGTGCCAGCAGCCTAGGACTAGCGGGGTATTACGAGCAGTACTTC. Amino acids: CASSLGLAGYYEQYF.

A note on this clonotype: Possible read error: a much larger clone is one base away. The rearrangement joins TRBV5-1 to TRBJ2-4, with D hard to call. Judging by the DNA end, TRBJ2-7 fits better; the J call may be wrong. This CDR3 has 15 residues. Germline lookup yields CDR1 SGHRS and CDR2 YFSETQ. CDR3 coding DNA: TGCGCCAGCAGCTTGGAATGGGTCAAGGGCTACGAGCAGTACTTC. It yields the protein CASSLEWVKGYEQYF.

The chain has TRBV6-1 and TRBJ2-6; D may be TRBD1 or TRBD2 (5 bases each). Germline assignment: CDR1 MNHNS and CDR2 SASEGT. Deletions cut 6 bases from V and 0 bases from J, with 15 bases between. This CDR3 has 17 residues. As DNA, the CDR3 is TGTGCCAGCAGCCGGGACGGGGTCTTCTCTGGGGCCAACGTCCTGACTTTC. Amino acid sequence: CASSRDGVFSGANVLTF.

CDR3 residues: CSASIQGSLGNQPQHF. In nucleotides, the CDR3 is TGCAGTGCTTCAATACAGGGTTCCCTGGGCAATCAGCCCCAGCATTTT. The chain uses TRBV20-1 and TRBJ1-5, with D perhaps matching TRBD1 (6 bases). Trimming cost V 5 bases and J 2 bases, with 19 bases left between them. The CDR3 spans 16 residues. Per germline, CDR1 DFQATT and CDR2 SNEGSKA (reference sequence).

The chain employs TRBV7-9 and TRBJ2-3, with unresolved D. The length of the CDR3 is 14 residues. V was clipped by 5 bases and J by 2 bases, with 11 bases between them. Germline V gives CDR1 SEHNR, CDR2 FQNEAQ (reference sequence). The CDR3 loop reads CASSPMGSTDTQYF. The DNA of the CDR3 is TGTGCCAGCAGCCCCATGGGGTCCACAGATACGCAGTATTTT.

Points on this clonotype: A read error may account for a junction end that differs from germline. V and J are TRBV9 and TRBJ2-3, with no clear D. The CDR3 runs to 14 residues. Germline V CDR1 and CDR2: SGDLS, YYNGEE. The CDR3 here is CAGSVDFAADTQYF. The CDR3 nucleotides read TGTGCCGGCAGCGTAGATTTCGCCGCAGATACGCAGTATTTT. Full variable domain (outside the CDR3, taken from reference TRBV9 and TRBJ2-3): DSGVTQTPKHLITATGQRVTLRCSPRSGDLSVYWYQQSLDQGLQFLIQYYNGEERAKGNILERFSAQQFPDLHSELNLSSLELGDSALYFCAGSVDFAADTQYFGPGTRLTVL.

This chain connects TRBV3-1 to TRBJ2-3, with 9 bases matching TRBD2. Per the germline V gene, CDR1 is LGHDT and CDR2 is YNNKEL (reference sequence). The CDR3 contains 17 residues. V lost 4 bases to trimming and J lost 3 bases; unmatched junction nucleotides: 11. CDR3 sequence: CASSREFRTSATDTQYF. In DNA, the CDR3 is TGTGCCAGCAGCCGAGAGTTCCGGACTAGCGCAACAGATACGCAGTATTTT.

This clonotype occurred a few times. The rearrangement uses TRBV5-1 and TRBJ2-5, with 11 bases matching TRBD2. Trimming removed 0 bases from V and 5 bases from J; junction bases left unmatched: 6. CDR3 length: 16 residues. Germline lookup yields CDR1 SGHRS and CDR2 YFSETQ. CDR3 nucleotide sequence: TGCGCCAGCAGCTTGGAATCTCTAGCGGGAGGTGAGACCCAGTACTTC. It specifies CASSLESLAGGETQYF.

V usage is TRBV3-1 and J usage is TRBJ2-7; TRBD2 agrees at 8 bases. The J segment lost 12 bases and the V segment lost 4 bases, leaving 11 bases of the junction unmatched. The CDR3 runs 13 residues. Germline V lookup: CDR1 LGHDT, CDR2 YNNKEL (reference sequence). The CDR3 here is CASSPREGSTGYF. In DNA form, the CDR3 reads TGTGCCAGCAGCCCCCGGGAGGGTAGCACGGGGTACTTC.

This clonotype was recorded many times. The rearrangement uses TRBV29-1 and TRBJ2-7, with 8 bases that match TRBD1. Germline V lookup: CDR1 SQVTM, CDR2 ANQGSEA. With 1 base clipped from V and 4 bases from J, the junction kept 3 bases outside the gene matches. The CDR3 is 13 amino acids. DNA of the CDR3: TGCAGCGTTGAAGTGGGACAGGCTTACGAGCAGTACTTC. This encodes CSVEVGQAYEQYF.

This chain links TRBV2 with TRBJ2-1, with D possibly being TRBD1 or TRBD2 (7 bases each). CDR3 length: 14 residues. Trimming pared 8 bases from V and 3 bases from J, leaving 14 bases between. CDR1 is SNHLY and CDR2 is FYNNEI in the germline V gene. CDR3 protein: CASGRGGDYNEQFF. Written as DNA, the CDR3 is TGTGCCAGCGGCAGGGGGGGCGACTACAATGAGCAGTTCTTC.

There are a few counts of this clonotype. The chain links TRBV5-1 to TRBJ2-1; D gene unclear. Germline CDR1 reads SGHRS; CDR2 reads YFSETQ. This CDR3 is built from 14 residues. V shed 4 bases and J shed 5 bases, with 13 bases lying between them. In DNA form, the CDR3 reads TGCGCCAGCAGCCCGCGGTCTAGAGACAATGAGCAGTTCTTC. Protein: CASSPRSRDNEQFF.

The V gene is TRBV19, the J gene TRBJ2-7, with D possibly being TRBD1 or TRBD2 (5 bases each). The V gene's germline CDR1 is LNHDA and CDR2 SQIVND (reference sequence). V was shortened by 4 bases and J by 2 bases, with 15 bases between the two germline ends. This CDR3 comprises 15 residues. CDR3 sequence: CASSTLGTPAYEQYF. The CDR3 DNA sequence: TGTGCCAGTAGTACCCTCGGGACCCCGGCCTACGAGCAGTACTTC.